The next 23 T cell receptor beta chains were all read from a single sample in a study of blood T cell repertoires in COVID-19. The protocol was immunoSEQ multiplex PCR, while the TCRdb copy is restricted to in-frame clones and leaves out a portion. This table has under 100,000 clones, 81% appearing once. Sequenced: peripheral blood. The receptors originated from a human donor in a cohort sampled during active COVID-19.

A single count supports this clone. This sequence joins TRBV5-6 and TRBJ1-5; D ambiguous. Trimming stripped 0 bases from V and 9 bases from J, with 22 bases between. CDR1 is SGHDT, CDR2 YYEEEE, per germline. The CDR3 has 17 residues. The CDR3 sequence is CASSLGPFGGTHRPQHF. For the CDR3, the DNA is TGTGCCAGCAGCTTGGGTCCCTTTGGAGGCACCCATCGGCCCCAGCATTTT.

DNA of the CDR3: TGCAGCGTCACAGGGAACTATGGCTACACCTTC. It translates to CSVTGNYGYTF. The chain combines TRBV29-1 with TRBJ1-2; perhaps TRBD1 as D (6 bases). This CDR3 is built from 11 residues. Trimming took 6 bases from V and 2 from J, leaving 7 bases between them. From germline, CDR1 is SQVTM and CDR2 ANQGSEA.

The V and J genes are TRBV6-5 and TRBJ1-1, with TRBD1 as a possible D gene (6 bases). This CDR3 contains 14 residues. Trimming took 4 bases from V and 4 from J, leaving 13 bases between them. The germline CDR1 and CDR2 sequences are MNHEY and SVGAGI. The CDR3 DNA follows: TGTGCCAGCAGTTCGAGACAGGACCGCACTGAAGCTTTCTTT. Its translation: CASSSRQDRTEAFF.

The rearrangement joins TRBV9 to TRBJ1-2, with 10 bases identical to TRBD1. J was trimmed by 3 bases and V by 2 bases; bases with no gene match: 1. Germline loops: CDR1 SGDLS, CDR2 YYNGEE. The CDR3 covers 14 residues. CDR3 sequence: CASSVGQGHYGYTF. As DNA, the CDR3 is TGTGCCAGCAGCGTGGGACAGGGGCACTATGGCTACACCTTC.

This clone has more than one count but fewer than ten. V is TRBV6-6 and J is TRBJ2-7; D is unclear. The germline V gene has CDR1 MNHNY and CDR2 SVGAGI (reference sequence). V lost 4 bases and J 3 bases, leaving 10 bases between the germline ends. The CDR3 spans 13 residues. Here the CDR3 reads CASSFDHYYEQYF. CDR3 in DNA: TGTGCCAGCAGTTTCGACCACTACTACGAGCAGTACTTC.

This clone was picked up one time. V usage is TRBV7-2 and J usage is TRBJ2-3; TRBD2 is a possible D gene (6 bases). Trimming removed 5 bases at V and 3 bases at J, with 21 bases between. The CDR3 runs 17 residues. Germline CDR1 is SGHTA and CDR2 is FQGNSA. The CDR3 region is CASSPGPGRGGTDTQYF. As DNA, the CDR3 is TGTGCCAGCAGCCCCGGGCCCGGCCGGGGAGGAACAGATACGCAGTATTTT.

This clone has a handful of counts. This chain joins TRBV15 and TRBJ2-5; TRBD1 might be the D (6 bases). V was cut by 0 bases and J by 2 bases, with 7 bases left in between. Per germline, CDR1 LNHNV and CDR2 YYDKDF (reference sequence). This CDR3 has 14 amino acids. The DNA of the CDR3 is TGTGCCACCAGCAGAGATAGGGGGCAAGAGACCCAGTACTTC. Its translation is CATSRDRGQETQYF.

V gene TRBV5-1 combines with J gene TRBJ2-2; 7 nucleotides agree with TRBD1. CDR3 length equals 15 residues. V trimming: 9 bases; J trimming: 1 base; junction bases outside the gene matches: 9. Germline V lookup: CDR1 SGHRS, CDR2 YFSETQ. The CDR3 loop reads CATTNRGLNTGELFF. Here the CDR3 DNA reads TGCGCCACAACCAACAGGGGTTTGAACACCGGGGAGCTGTTTTTT. The full variable domain, rest sourced from reference TRBV5-1 and TRBJ2-2, is KAGVTQTPRYLIKTRGQQVTLSCSPISGHRSVSWYQQTPGQGLQFLFEYFSETQRNKGNFPGRFSGRQFSNSRSEMNVSTLELGDSALYLCATTNRGLNTGELFFGEGSRLTVL.

V and J are TRBV7-9 and TRBJ1-4; 7 nucleotides agree with TRBD1. V was pared by 3 bases and J by 8 bases, with 9 bases of the junction left unmatched. The CDR3 spans 15 residues. CDR1 is SEHNR, CDR2 FQNEAQ, per germline (reference sequence). The CDR3 sequence: CASSLDGTAGEKLFF. The CDR3 nucleotides read TGTGCCAGCAGCTTGGATGGGACAGCGGGCGAAAAACTGTTTTTT.

The rearrangement links TRBV2 to TRBJ2-5; possible D gene TRBD2, 5 bases. Germline loops: CDR1 SNHLY, CDR2 FYNNEI. Trimming took 4 bases from V and 4 from J, leaving 10 bases between them. This CDR3 spans 13 amino acids. CDR3 in amino acids: CASSGLARETQYF. The CDR3 DNA sequence: TGTGCCAGCAGTGGTCTAGCCCGAGAGACCCAGTACTTC.

This chain links TRBV7-8 with TRBJ1-2; weak D call: TRBD1 (6 bases). Germline values: CDR1 SGHVS, CDR2 FQNEAQ. The CDR3 covers 13 residues. Trimming shortened V by 2 bases and J by 4 bases, and 8 bases separated the two germline ends. CDR3 nucleotides: TGTGCCAGCAGCTTAACAGGGTTCTATGGCTACACCTTC. Residues: CASSLTGFYGYTF.

This clone was counted a few times. V usage is TRBV7-3 and J usage is TRBJ2-1; 9 bases are a match to TRBD1. The ends lost 4 bases at V and 2 bases at J; junction bases unmatched: 9. In germline, CDR1 is SGHTA, CDR2 FQGTGA. This CDR3 comprises 17 residues. CDR3 sequence (DNA): TGTGCCAGCAGCTCCTGGGACAGGGAAAAGCCCTACAATGAGCAGTTCTTC. Its protein product is CASSSWDREKPYNEQFF.

The CDR3 loop is CASSPDRELTGELFF. The CDR3 nucleotides read TGCGCCAGCAGCCCCGACAGGGAATTAACCGGGGAGCTGTTTTTT. This chain connects TRBV5-1 to TRBJ2-2; 7 nucleotides agree with TRBD1. Germline lookup yields CDR1 SGHRS and CDR2 YFSETQ. V shed 4 bases and J 5 bases; nucleotides not matched to a gene: 8. This CDR3 has 15 residues. Supplemented by reference TRBV5-1 and TRBJ2-2, the full variable domain reads KAGVTQTPRYLIKTRGQQVTLSCSPISGHRSVSWYQQTPGQGLQFLFEYFSETQRNKGNFPGRFSGRQFSNSRSEMNVSTLELGDSALYLCASSPDRELTGELFFGEGSRLTVL.

Here the CDR3 DNA reads TGTGCCACCCGGACAGGGGCGAATTCACCCCTCCACTTT. Its translation: CATRTGANSPLHF. The rearrangement uses TRBV12-3 or TRBV12-4 and TRBJ1-6; TRBD1 matches 9 bases. This CDR3 has 13 amino acids. Trimming took 10 bases from V and 7 from J; bases not matched to a gene: 5.

The chain has TRBV19 and TRBJ1-5; TRBD1 matches 7 bases. Unmatched junction bases numbered 5, after V lost 6 bases and J lost 0 bases. The germline V gene has CDR1 LNHDA and CDR2 SQIVND (reference sequence). The CDR3 length is 15 residues. The CDR3 nucleotides read TGTGCCAGTAGAGAGGGGGCCTATAGCAATCAGCCCCAGCATTTT. Translated, it gives CASREGAYSNQPQHF.

The V call is TRBV6-6, the J call TRBJ1-2; D gene uncertain. Trimming took off 5 bases at V and 8 bases at J, with 15 bases between the two ends. The CDR3 consists of 13 residues. The germline V gene encodes CDR1 MNHNY and CDR2 SVGAGI (reference sequence). CDR3 protein: CASSPDILRGYTF. The CDR3 DNA follows: TGTGCCAGCAGTCCAGACATTCTTCGCGGCTACACCTTC.

V and J are TRBV30 and TRBJ1-6; TRBD1 agrees at 7 bases. V lost 5 bases to trimming and J lost 1 base; unmatched junction nucleotides: 11. The germline CDR1 and CDR2 sequences are GTSNPN and SVGIG (reference sequence). The CDR3 extends over 17 amino acids. The CDR3 nucleotides are TGTGCCTGGGACTCAGACAGGGTAGGGTCCTATAATTCACCCCTCCACTTT. Translating gives CAWDSDRVGSYNSPLHF.

This clone was seen a handful of times. The chain has TRBV29-1 and TRBJ1-4; maybe TRBD1 (6 bases). Germline CDR1 SQVTM, CDR2 ANQGSEA. Trimming pared 6 bases from V and 3 bases from J, leaving 14 bases between. The CDR3 extends over 14 amino acids. CDR3 sequence reads: CSVRLGGPNEKLFF. The CDR3 DNA follows: TGCAGCGTACGATTAGGGGGACCTAATGAAAAACTGTTTTTT.

This clone was found a few times. The genes are TRBV14 and TRBJ2-1; 11 nucleotides align to TRBD2. J was trimmed by 10 bases and V by 4 bases; bases with no gene match: 12. Germline values: CDR1 SGHDN, CDR2 FVKESK. The CDR3 is made up of 16 amino acids. The CDR3 region is CASSPGGSGGVREQFF. CDR3 nucleotides: TGTGCCAGCAGCCCAGGAGGTAGCGGGGGGGTCCGGGAGCAGTTCTTC. Full variable domain (rest looked up from reference TRBV14 and TRBJ2-1): EAGVTQFPSHSVIEKGQTVTLRCDPISGHDNLYWYRRVMGKEIKFLLHFVKESKQDESGMPNNRFLAERTGGTYSTLKVQPAELEDSGVYFCASSPGGSGGVREQFFGPGTRLTVL.

This clone was seen only once. V usage is TRBV27 and J usage is TRBJ1-2; no reliable D call. CDR3 length equals 14 residues. Trimming left V 5 bases short and J 4 bases short, with 14 bases between. The V gene's germline CDR1 is MNHEY and CDR2 SMNVEV (reference sequence). CDR3 sequence (DNA): TGTGCCAGCAGTCCCACCTACGGTGGCTATGGCTACACCTTC. It yields the protein CASSPTYGGYGYTF.

CDR3: CASSLDRAHETQYF. The CDR3 DNA sequence: TGTGCCAGCAGCTTAGACAGGGCTCATGAGACCCAGTACTTC. The V gene is TRBV7-2, the J gene TRBJ2-5, with D possibly matching TRBD1 (6 bases). The V gene lost 1 base and the J gene lost 5 bases, with 11 bases spanning the gap. The germline gives CDR1 SGHTA, CDR2 FQGNSA. This CDR3 is 14 amino acids long.

The chain combines TRBV5-1 with TRBJ2-6; 9 nucleotides agree with TRBD1. The length of the CDR3 is 16 residues. The J segment lost 2 bases and the V segment lost 3 bases, leaving 3 bases of the junction unmatched. Germline CDR1 SGHRS, CDR2 YFSETQ. CDR3 bases: TGCGCCAGCAGCTCCGACAGGGGGGCTGGGGCCAACGTCCTGACTTTC. The encoded protein is CASSSDRGAGANVLTF.

This clone turned up a few times. DNA for the CDR3: TGCGCCAGCAGCTTACGACAGGGGGGAACTAATGAAAAACTGTTTTTT. Its protein is CASSLRQGGTNEKLFF. This chain links TRBV5-1 with TRBJ1-4, with 9 bases aligning to TRBD1. Germline CDR1 reads SGHRS; CDR2 reads YFSETQ. The CDR3 has 16 residues. J was trimmed by 1 base and V by 2 bases; bases with no gene match: 3. The variable domain in full, completed from reference TRBV5-1 and TRBJ1-4, reads KAGVTQTPRYLIKTRGQQVTLSCSPISGHRSVSWYQQTPGQGLQFLFEYFSETQRNKGNFPGRFSGRQFSNSRSEMNVSTLELGDSALYLCASSLRQGGTNEKLFFGSGTQLSVL.